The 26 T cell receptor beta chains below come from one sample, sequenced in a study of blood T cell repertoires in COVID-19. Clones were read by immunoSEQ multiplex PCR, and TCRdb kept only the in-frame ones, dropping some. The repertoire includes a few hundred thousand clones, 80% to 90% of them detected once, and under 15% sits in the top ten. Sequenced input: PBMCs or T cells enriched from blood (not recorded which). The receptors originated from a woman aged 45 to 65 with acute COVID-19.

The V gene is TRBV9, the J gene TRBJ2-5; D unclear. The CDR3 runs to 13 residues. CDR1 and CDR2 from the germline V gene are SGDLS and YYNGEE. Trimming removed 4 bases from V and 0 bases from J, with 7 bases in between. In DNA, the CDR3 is TGTGCCAGCAGCCCACAGTACCAAGAGACCCAGTACTTC. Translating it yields CASSPQYQETQYF.

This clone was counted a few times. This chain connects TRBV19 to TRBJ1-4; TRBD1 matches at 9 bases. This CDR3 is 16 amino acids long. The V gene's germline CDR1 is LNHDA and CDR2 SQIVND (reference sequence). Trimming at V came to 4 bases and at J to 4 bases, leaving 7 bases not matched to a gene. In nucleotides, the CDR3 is TGTGCCAGTAGTAAACACCCGGGACAGGGTAATGAAAAACTGTTTTTT. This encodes CASSKHPGQGNEKLFF.

The CDR3 reads CASSYRTGVTGELFF. The DNA for the CDR3 is TGTGCCAGCAGCTACAGGACAGGGGTCACCGGGGAGCTGTTTTTT. The chain combines TRBV6-6 with TRBJ2-2; 9 bases are shared with TRBD1. This CDR3 has 15 amino acids. The V gene's germline CDR1 is MNHNY and CDR2 SVGAGI (reference sequence). J gave up 4 bases and V 6 bases, and 6 bases lay outside the gene matches.

CDR3 coding DNA: TGTGCCAGCAGCGGATTGACAGATCGCTCCTACAATGAGCAGTTCTTC. Its protein is CASSGLTDRSYNEQFF. V gene TRBV5-8 combines with J gene TRBJ2-1; D may be TRBD1 (5 bases). The germline V gene encodes CDR1 SGHTS and CDR2 YDEGEE. The CDR3 totals 16 residues. V lost 4 bases, J lost 0 bases, and 14 bases lay in between. The variable domain in full, completed from reference TRBV5-8 and TRBJ2-1, reads EAGVTQSPTHLIKTRGQQATLRCSPISGHTSVYWYQQALGLGLQFLLWYDEGEERNRGNFPPRFSGRQFPNYSSELNVNALELEDSALYLCASSGLTDRSYNEQFFGPGTRLTVL.

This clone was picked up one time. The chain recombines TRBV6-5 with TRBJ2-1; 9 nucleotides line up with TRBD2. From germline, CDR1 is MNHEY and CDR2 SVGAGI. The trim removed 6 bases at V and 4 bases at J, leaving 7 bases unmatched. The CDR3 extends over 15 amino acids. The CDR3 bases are TGTGCCAGCAGACCCAGCGGGAGGCGGTACAATGAGCAGTTCTTC. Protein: CASRPSGRRYNEQFF.

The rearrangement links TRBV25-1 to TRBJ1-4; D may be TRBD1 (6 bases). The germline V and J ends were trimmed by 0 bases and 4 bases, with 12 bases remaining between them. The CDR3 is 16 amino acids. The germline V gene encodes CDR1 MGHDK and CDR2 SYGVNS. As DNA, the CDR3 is TGTGCCAGCAGTGAATATGCGGGGGGCTTTAATGAAAAACTGTTTTTT. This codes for CASSEYAGGFNEKLFF.

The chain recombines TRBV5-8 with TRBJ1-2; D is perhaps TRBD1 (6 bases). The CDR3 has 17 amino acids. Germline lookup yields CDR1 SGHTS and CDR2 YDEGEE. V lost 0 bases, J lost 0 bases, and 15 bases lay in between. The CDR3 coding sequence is TGTGCCAGCAGCTTGGCACCGGGACACCAAGCTAACTATGGCTACACCTTC. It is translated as CASSLAPGHQANYGYTF.

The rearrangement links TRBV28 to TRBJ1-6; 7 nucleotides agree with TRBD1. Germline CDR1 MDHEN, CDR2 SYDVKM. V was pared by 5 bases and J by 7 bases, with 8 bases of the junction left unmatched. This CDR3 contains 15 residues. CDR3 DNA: TGTGCCAGCAGTCGACAGGGCAGCCCGAATTCACCCCTCCACTTT. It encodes CASSRQGSPNSPLHF.

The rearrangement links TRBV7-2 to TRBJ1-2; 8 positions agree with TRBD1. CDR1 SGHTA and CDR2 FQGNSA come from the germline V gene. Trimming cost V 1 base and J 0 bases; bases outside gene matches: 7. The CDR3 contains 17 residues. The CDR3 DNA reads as TGTGCCAGCAGCTTAGAAACAGGGGGTCTAGCTAACTATGGCTACACCTTC. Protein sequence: CASSLETGGLANYGYTF.

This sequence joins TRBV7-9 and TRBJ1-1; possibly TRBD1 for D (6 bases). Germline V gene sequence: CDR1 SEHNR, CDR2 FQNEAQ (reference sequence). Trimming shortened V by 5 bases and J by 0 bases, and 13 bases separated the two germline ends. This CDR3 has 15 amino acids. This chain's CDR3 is CASSPQQGMNTEAFF. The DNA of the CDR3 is TGTGCCAGCAGCCCCCAACAGGGTATGAACACTGAAGCTTTCTTT.

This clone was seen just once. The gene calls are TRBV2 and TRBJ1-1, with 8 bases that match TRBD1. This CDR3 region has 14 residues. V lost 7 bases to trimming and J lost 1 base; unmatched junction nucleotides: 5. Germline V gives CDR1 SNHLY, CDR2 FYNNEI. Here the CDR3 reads CASTRQGPNTEAFF. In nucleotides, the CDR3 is TGTGCCAGCACCAGACAGGGGCCGAACACTGAAGCTTTCTTT.

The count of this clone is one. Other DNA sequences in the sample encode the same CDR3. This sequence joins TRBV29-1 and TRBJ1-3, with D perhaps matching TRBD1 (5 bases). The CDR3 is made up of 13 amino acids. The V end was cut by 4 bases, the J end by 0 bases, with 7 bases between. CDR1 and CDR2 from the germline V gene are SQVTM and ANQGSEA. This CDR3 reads CSVVGGSGNTIYF. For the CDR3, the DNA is TGCAGCGTTGTGGGGGGCTCTGGAAACACCATATATTTT.

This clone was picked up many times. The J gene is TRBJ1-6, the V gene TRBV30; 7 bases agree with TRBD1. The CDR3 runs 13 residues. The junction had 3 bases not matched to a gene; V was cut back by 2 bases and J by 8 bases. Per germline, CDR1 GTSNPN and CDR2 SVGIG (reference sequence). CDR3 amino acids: CAWSRQGDSPLHF. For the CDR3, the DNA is TGTGCCTGGAGTCGACAGGGCGATTCACCCCTCCACTTT.

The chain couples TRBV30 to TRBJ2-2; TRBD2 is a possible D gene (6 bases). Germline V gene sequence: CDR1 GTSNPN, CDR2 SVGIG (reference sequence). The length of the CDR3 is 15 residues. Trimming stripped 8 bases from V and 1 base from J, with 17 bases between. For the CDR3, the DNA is TGTGCCGGGATGGGGGGAGTCTGGAACACCGGGGAGCTGTTTTTT. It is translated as CAGMGGVWNTGELFF.

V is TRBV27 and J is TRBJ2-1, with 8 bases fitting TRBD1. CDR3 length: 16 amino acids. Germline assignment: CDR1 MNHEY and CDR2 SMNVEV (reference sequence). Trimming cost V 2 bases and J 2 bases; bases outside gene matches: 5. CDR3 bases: TGTGCCAGCAGTTTAAGGGGACAGGTCCCCTACAATGAGCAGTTCTTC. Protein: CASSLRGQVPYNEQFF.

The chain's CDR3 is CASSQELAYSGPEAFF. CDR3 DNA sequence: TGCGCCAGCAGCCAAGAGTTGGCTTACTCAGGGCCTGAAGCTTTCTTT. The chain couples TRBV4-1 to TRBJ1-1; a weak D match, TRBD1 (5 bases). The V gene lost 0 bases and the J gene lost 6 bases, with 17 bases spanning the gap. The CDR3 sequence is 16 residues long. Per germline, CDR1 MGHRA and CDR2 YSYEKL.

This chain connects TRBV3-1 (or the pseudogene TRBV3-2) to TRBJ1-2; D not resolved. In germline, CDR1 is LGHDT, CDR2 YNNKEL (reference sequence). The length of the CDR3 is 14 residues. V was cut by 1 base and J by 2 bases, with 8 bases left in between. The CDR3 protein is CASSQGRPNYGYTF. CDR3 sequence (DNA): TGTGCCAGCAGCCAAGGGAGGCCCAACTATGGCTACACCTTC.

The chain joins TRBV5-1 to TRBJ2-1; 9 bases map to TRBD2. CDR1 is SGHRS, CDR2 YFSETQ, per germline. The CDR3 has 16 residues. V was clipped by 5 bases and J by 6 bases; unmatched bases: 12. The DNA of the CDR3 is TGCGCCAGCAGACAAGGACCGGGACTAGCTAGCAATGAGCAGTTCTTC. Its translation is CASRQGPGLASNEQFF.

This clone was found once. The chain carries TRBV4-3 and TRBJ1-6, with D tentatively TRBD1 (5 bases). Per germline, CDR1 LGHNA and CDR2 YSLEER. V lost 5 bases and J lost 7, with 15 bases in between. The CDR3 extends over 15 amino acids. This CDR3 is CASSNERSGNSPLHF. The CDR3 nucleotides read TGCGCCAGCAGCAACGAGAGATCAGGGAATTCACCCCTCCACTTT.

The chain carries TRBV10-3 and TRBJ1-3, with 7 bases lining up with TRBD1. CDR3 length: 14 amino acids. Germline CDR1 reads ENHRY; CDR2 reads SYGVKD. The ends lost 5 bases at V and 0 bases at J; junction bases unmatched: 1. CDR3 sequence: CAISPGGSGNTIYF. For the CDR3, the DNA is TGTGCCATCAGTCCAGGGGGCTCTGGAAACACCATATATTTT.

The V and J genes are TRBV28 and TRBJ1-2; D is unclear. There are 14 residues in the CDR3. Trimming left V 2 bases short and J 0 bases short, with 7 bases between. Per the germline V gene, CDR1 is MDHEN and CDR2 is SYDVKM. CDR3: CASSLDGANYGYTF. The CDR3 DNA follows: TGTGCCAGCAGTTTAGACGGAGCTAACTATGGCTACACCTTC.

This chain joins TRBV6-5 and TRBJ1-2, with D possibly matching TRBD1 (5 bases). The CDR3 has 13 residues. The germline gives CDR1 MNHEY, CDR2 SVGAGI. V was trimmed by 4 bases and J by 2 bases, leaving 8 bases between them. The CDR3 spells CASSFDRNYGYTF. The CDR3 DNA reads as TGTGCCAGCAGTTTCGACAGAAACTATGGCTACACCTTC.

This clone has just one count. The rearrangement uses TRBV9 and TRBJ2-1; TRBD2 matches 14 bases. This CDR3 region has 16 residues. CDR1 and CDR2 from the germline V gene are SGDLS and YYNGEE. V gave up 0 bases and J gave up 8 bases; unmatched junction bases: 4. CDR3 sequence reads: CASSVAKGLAGDEQFF. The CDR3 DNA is TGTGCCAGCAGCGTAGCTAAGGGACTAGCGGGAGATGAGCAGTTCTTC.

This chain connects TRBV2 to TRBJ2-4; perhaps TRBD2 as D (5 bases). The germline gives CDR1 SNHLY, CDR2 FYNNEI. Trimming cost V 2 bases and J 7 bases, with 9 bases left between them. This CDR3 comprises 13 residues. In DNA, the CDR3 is TGTGCCAGCAGTGAACCGGGGAGCAACATTCAGTACTTC. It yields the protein CASSEPGSNIQYF.

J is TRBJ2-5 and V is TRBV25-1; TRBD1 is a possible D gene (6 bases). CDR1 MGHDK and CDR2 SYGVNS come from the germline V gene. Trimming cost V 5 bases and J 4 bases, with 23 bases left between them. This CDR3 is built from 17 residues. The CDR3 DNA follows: TGTGCCAGCAGTCGATCCGGGACCCAGGGGATGTCAGAGACCCAGTACTTC. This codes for CASSRSGTQGMSETQYF.

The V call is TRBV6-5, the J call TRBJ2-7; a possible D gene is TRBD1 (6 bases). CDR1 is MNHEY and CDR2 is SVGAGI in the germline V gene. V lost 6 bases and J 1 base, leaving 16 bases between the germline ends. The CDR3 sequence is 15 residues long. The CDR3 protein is CASRPTPQGSYEQYF. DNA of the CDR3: TGTGCCAGCAGACCGACCCCCCAGGGGTCCTACGAGCAGTACTTC.